The 9 T cell receptor beta chains presented below share a single source sample, sequenced in a study of blood T cells in healthy people across ages. Sample-barcoded 5' priming and a J-beta primer mix drove a second PCR of roughly 6 to 12 cycles. TCRdb independently ran MiXCR on the 5' RACE reads; one entry per CDR3 protein. The sample holds 1 million or so distinct CDR3 sequences; 45% are singletons and the top ten take 18%. Sequences were obtained from blood. Source of these receptors: a woman in her sixties or seventies in good health.

This clonotype was seen a few times. The rearrangement links TRBV9 to TRBJ2-7, with 7 bases identical to TRBD2. Germline assignment: CDR1 SGDLS and CDR2 YYNGEE. The CDR3 runs 14 residues. J lost 4 bases, V lost 4 bases, and 8 bases had no gene match. For the CDR3, the DNA is TGTGCCAGCAGCCAAACCGGGGAGGGGTACGAGCAGTACTTC. Its protein is CASSQTGEGYEQYF.

The chain is built from TRBV20-1 and TRBJ2-1, with 7 bases matching TRBD1. CDR1 DFQATT and CDR2 SNEGSKA come from the germline V gene (reference sequence). V shed 1 base and J 4 bases; nucleotides not matched to a gene: 10. The CDR3 totals 16 residues. The chain's CDR3 is CSARVGQSSGYNEQFF. CDR3 nucleotide sequence: TGCAGTGCTAGAGTGGGACAGTCCTCAGGTTACAATGAGCAGTTCTTC.

In this sample, this clonotype turned up a few times. The chain carries TRBV20-1 and TRBJ2-7; no reliable D call. CDR1 is DFQATT, CDR2 SNEGSKA, per germline (reference sequence). Trimming shortened V by 3 bases and J by 0 bases, and 12 bases separated the two germline ends. CDR3 length: 14 amino acids. The CDR3 DNA reads as TGCAGTGCTAGGGACCCACGCAGCTCCTACGAGCAGTACTTC. This gives the protein CSARDPRSSYEQYF.

V and J are TRBV6-1 and TRBJ2-7; TRBD2 matches 13 bases. J lost 4 bases, V lost 8 bases, and 8 bases had no gene match. The CDR3 is 15 amino acids. The germline CDR1 and CDR2 sequences are MNHNS and SASEGT. This chain's CDR3 is CASGDWTSGRYEQYF. CDR3 in DNA: TGTGCCAGCGGAGACTGGACTAGCGGGAGATACGAGCAGTACTTC.

This chain uses TRBV20-1 with TRBJ2-3; 9 bases align to TRBD1. J gave up 6 bases and V 5 bases, and 18 bases lay outside the gene matches. CDR3 length equals 17 residues. The germline V gene has CDR1 DFQATT and CDR2 SNEGSKA (reference sequence). CDR3 sequence reads: CSAQLTGQGRASDTQYF. For the CDR3, the DNA is TGCAGTGCTCAATTAACGGGACAGGGAAGGGCGAGTGATACGCAGTATTTT.

Note on this clonotype: A much larger clone sits a single nucleotide away, making a read error possible. This chain connects TRBV10-3 to TRBJ2-7; 11 bases match TRBD2. Looked up from germline, CDR1 is ENHRY and CDR2 is SYGVKD. The CDR3 extends over 14 amino acids. The CDR3 loop is CVTRTSGFSYEQYF. CDR3 nucleotides: TGTGTCACCCGGACTAGCGGGTTCTCCTACGAGCAGTACTTC.

This chain joins TRBV5-1 and TRBJ2-7; 10 nucleotides agree with TRBD2. The CDR3 extends over 17 amino acids. With V trimmed by 4 bases and J by 2 bases, 12 bases remained unmatched. The germline gives CDR1 SGHRS, CDR2 YFSETQ. CDR3 loop: CASSTRLQREGTYEQYF. The CDR3 nucleotides read TGCGCCAGCAGCACCCGCCTCCAGCGGGAGGGAACCTACGAGCAGTACTTC. The complete variable domain, with remaining parts taken from reference TRBV5-1 and TRBJ2-7, reads KAGVTQTPRYLIKTRGQQVTLSCSPISGHRSVSWYQQTPGQGLQFLFEYFSETQRNKGNFPGRFSGRQFSNSRSEMNVSTLELGDSALYLCASSTRLQREGTYEQYFGPGTRLTVT.

The chain recombines TRBV4-2 with TRBJ2-5; the match to TRBD2 covers 11 bases. The trim removed 0 bases at V and 3 bases at J, leaving 9 bases unmatched. This CDR3 has 18 residues. Germline V gene data show CDR1 as LGHNA and CDR2 as YNFKEQ. CDR3 protein: CASSQDWVSGRAEETQYF. The CDR3 DNA sequence: TGTGCCAGCAGCCAAGATTGGGTTAGCGGGAGGGCCGAAGAGACCCAGTACTTC.

This clonotype was seen more than once but under ten times. The rearrangement links TRBV9 to TRBJ2-7; possible D gene TRBD2, 6 bases. CDR3 length: 15 residues. Germline lookup yields CDR1 SGDLS and CDR2 YYNGEE. The V end lost 2 bases, the J end lost 2 bases, and 14 bases lay between the germline ends. In DNA, the CDR3 is TGTGCCAGCAGCGTTCTTAGCGGAGCTGCCTACGAGCAGTACTTC. Translation gives CASSVLSGAAYEQYF.